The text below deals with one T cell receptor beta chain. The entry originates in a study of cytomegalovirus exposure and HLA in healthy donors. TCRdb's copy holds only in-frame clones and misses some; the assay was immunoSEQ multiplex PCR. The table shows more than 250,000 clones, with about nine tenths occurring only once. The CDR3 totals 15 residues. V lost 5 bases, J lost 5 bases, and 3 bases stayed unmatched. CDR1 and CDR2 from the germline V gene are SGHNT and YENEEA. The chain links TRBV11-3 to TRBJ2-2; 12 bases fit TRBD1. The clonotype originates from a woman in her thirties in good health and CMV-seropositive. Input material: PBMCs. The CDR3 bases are TGTGCCAGCAGCGGGGACAGGGGGCATACCGGGGAGCTGTTTTTT. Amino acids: CASSGDRGHTGELFF.